The rows below give T cell receptor beta chains drawn from one sample of a study of technical replicates of blood from a few donors. TCRdb's copy holds only in-frame clones and misses some; the assay was immunoSEQ multiplex PCR. Of some 13,000 clones in the sample, 92% were seen once. The sequenced material came from PBMCs. Receptor source: a human donor in good health. CDR3s include the opening cysteine and the closing phenylalanine or tryptophan. D genes are given only for firm matches. Rows may omit the clone size; those that give it use once, few, many or a size class.

TRBV18,TRBD1,-,TRBJ1-1,CASSPGATGSAFF,TGTGCCAGCTCACCGGGGGCGACAGGGAGTGCTTTCTTT
TRBV28,-,-,TRBJ1-1,CASSNTIRSEAFF,TGTGCCAGCAGTAACACCATCAGGTCTGAAGCTTTCTTT
TRBV19,TRBD2,once,TRBJ2-1,CASLPSSGRGSEQFF,TGTGCCAGTCTCCCCTCTAGCGGGAGGGGTAGTGAGCAGTTCTTC
TRBV5-5,-,-,TRBJ2-7,CASSLDMAGYEQYF,TGTGCCAGCAGCTTGGACATGGCGGGATACGAGCAGTACTTC
TRBV2,TRBD1,-,TRBJ1-3,CASSGTGFSGNTIYF,TGTGCCAGCAGCGGGACAGGCTTCTCTGGAAACACCATATATTTT
TRBV5-1,-,-,TRBJ1-1,CASSLGSGADTEAFF,TGCGCCAGCAGCTTGGGGTCAGGGGCTGACACTGAAGCTTTCTTT
TRBV5-4,TRBD2,-,TRBJ2-7,CASGTGTSGRRTYEQYF,TGTGCCAGCGGGACCGGGACTAGCGGGAGAAGGACCTACGAGCAGTACTTC
TRBV2,-,-,TRBJ2-3,CASSERLSTDTQYF,TGTGCCAGCAGTGAGCGATTGTCCACAGATACGCAGTATTTT
TRBV7-9,TRBD2,-,TRBJ2-7,CASSLPGGLYEQYF,TGTGCCAGCAGCTTACCGGGGGGATTATACGAGCAGTACTTC
TRBV7-9,-,-,TRBJ2-7,CASSLVGAPLDEQYF,TGTGCCAGCAGCTTAGTGGGGGCCCCTTTGGACGAGCAGTACTTC
TRBV19,-,-,TRBJ1-5,CASKGRAGEWPQHF,TGTGCCAGTAAGGGCCGGGCAGGGGAGTGGCCCCAGCATTTT
TRBV5-1,TRBD1,-,TRBJ1-2,CASSLGAPGQGPGYTF,TGCGCCAGCAGCTTAGGAGCACCGGGACAGGGTCCTGGCTACACCTTC
TRBV5-1,TRBD2,-,TRBJ2-7,CASSSTGTSGRLGYEQYF,TGCGCCAGCAGCTCAACCGGGACTAGCGGGAGGCTTGGCTACGAGCAGTACTTC
TRBV2,-,-,TRBJ1-2,CASSEGQPSYGYTF,TGTGCCAGCAGTGAGGGGCAGCCGAGCTATGGCTACACCTTC
TRBV27,TRBD2,-,TRBJ2-3,CASSPFPRLAVTDTQYF,TGTGCCAGCAGCCCATTCCCCCGACTAGCGGTCACAGATACGCAGTATTTT
TRBV6-5,-,-,TRBJ2-1,CASSLTPGHQAFF,TGTGCCAGCAGTCTAACCCCCGGACACCAGGCGTTCTTC
TRBV19,-,-,TRBJ1-2,CASRWGPRRGYTF,TGTGCCAGTAGATGGGGCCCTAGGCGTGGCTACACCTTC
TRBV19,-,-,TRBJ2-7,CASSPDRLKDYEQYF,TGTGCCAGTAGTCCGGACAGATTAAAAGACTACGAGCAGTACTTC
TRBV7-6,TRBD1,-,TRBJ2-1,CASSAGTGVNEQFF,TGTGCCAGCAGCGCCGGCACAGGGGTCAATGAGCAGTTCTTC
TRBV29-1,TRBD2,-,TRBJ2-7,CSVEESGLAGWLYEQYF,TGCAGCGTTGAAGAGTCCGGGCTAGCGGGCTGGCTCTACGAGCAGTACTTC
TRBV2,TRBD1,-,TRBJ1-5,CASFSGTGFQPQHF,TGTGCCAGCTTCTCCGGGACAGGTTTTCAGCCCCAGCATTTT
TRBV12-2,-,-,TRBJ1-5,CASRLAQWGGYQPQHF,TGTGCAAGTCGCTTAGCGCAGTGGGGGGGCTATCAGCCCCAGCATTTT
TRBV28,TRBD2,-,TRBJ2-1,CASSPGGRSAWNEQFF,TGTGCCAGCAGTCCCGGCGGGAGGTCGGCGTGGAATGAGCAGTTCTTC
TRBV2,TRBD2,few,TRBJ2-7,CASKERWGLETYEQYF,TGTGCCAGCAAAGAAAGGTGGGGACTAGAAACCTACGAGCAGTACTTC
TRBV4-1,-,-,TRBJ2-7,CASSQDRTAHSYEQYF,TGCGCCAGCAGCCAAGATCGAACAGCCCACTCCTACGAGCAGTACTTC
TRBV18,TRBD1,-,TRBJ2-7,CASSPGQGELYEQYF,TGTGCCAGCTCACCGGGACAGGGGGAACTCTACGAGCAGTACTTC
TRBV7-7,-,-,TRBJ2-1,CASSPGTYYSEQFF,TGTGCCAGCAGCCCCGGGACTTACTACAGTGAGCAGTTCTTC
TRBV14,TRBD1,-,TRBJ1-2,CASSQQGGGYTF,TGTGCCAGCAGCCAACAGGGGGGTGGCTACACCTTC
TRBV6-6,-,-,TRBJ1-1,CASNRVDTEAFF,TGTGCCAGCAACAGGGTGGACACTGAAGCTTTCTTT
TRBV10-2,TRBD2,-,TRBJ2-1,CASSGLAEYNEQFF,TGCGCCAGCAGTGGACTAGCGGAGTACAATGAGCAGTTCTTC
TRBV28,TRBD1,-,TRBJ1-2,CASSLGQSNYGYTF,TGTGCCAGCAGTTTGGGACAGTCTAACTATGGCTACACCTTC
TRBV9,TRBD2,-,TRBJ2-1,CASSTRLAGGDYNEQFF,TGTGCCAGCAGCACCAGACTAGCGGGAGGGGACTACAATGAGCAGTTCTTC
TRBV11-3,TRBD1,-,TRBJ2-7,CASSLGQTTYEQYF,TGTGCCAGCAGCCTGGGACAGACCACCTACGAGCAGTACTTC
TRBV6-6,-,-,TRBJ1-1,CASSYSGFGDSEAFF,TGTGCCAGCAGTTACTCTGGCTTCGGGGATAGTGAAGCTTTCTTT
TRBV27,TRBD2,-,TRBJ2-1,CASSPTSAGEQFF,TGTGCCAGCAGTCCCACTAGCGCCGGTGAGCAGTTCTTC
TRBV27,TRBD1,-,TRBJ1-4,CASSHRGNQEKLFF,TGTGCCAGCAGTCACAGGGGGAATCAAGAAAAACTGTTTTTT
TRBV19,TRBD2,-,TRBJ2-7,CASSIDLAGGTDEQYF,TGTGCCAGTAGTATAGACCTAGCGGGAGGGACCGACGAGCAGTACTTC
TRBV4-2,TRBD2,once,TRBJ2-7,CASSQDMREPPGEQYF,TGTGCCAGCAGCCAAGATATGCGGGAGCCCCCGGGGGAGCAGTACTTC
TRBV5-6,-,once,TRBJ2-3,CASSLLAGIDTQYF,TGTGCCAGCAGCTTGTTGGCGGGTATAGATACGCAGTATTTT
TRBV5-4,-,-,TRBJ2-7,CASSSGRLRDEQYF,TGTGCCAGCAGCTCTGGTAGACTCAGAGACGAGCAGTACTTC
TRBV30,TRBD2,-,TRBJ2-1,CAWSPSDSGRAIEQFF,TGTGCCTGGAGTCCCTCGGATAGCGGGAGGGCAATTGAGCAGTTCTTC